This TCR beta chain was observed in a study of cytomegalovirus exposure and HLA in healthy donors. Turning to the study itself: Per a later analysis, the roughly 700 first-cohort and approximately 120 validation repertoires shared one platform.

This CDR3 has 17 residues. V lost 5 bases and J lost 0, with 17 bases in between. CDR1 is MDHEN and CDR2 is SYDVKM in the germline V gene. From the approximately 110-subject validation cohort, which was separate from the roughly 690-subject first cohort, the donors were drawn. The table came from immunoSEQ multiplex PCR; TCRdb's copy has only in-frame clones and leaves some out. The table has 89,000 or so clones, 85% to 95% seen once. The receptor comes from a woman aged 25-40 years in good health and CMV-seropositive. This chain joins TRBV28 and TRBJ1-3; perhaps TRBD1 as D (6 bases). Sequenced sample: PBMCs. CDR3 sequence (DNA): TGTGCCAGCAGTACCAGAAGACAGGTCATCTCTGGAAACACCATATATTTT. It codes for CASSTRRQVISGNTIYF.